The present T cell receptor beta chain was sequenced within a study of shared clonotypes between healthy human individuals. Clones were read by immunoSEQ multiplex PCR, and TCRdb kept only the in-frame ones, dropping some. The sample has roughly 300,000 clones, around 90% seen once. The length of the CDR3 is 15 residues. Trimming stripped 0 bases from V and 4 bases from J, with 11 bases between. Germline CDR1 and CDR2: MNHEY and SVGAGI. The sequence came from a man aged 18 to 35 in good health. V usage is TRBV6-5 and J usage is TRBJ2-3, with a weak D call TRBD1 (6 bases). The sample was memory CD8+ T cells sorted from blood. The subset denotes: CD45RO+ cells pooled with CCR7-negative TemRA cells. In DNA form, the CDR3 reads TGTGCCAGCAGTTACTCGAGAGCAGGGGCAGATACGCAGTATTTT. Protein product: CASSYSRAGADTQYF.